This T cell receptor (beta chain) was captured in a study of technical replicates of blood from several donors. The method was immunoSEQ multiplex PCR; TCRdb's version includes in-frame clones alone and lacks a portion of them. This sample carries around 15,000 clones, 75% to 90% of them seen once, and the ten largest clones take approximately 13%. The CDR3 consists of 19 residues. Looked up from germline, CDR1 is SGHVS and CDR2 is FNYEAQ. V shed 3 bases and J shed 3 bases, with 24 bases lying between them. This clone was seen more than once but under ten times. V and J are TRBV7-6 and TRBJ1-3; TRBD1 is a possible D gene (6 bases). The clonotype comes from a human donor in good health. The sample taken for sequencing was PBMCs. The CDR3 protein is CASSLLLKGQTGLGNTIYF. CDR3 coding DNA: TGTGCCAGCAGCTTGCTCCTCAAGGGGCAAACAGGGCTTGGAAACACCATATATTTT.